This TCR beta chain was identified in a study of cytomegalovirus exposure and HLA in healthy donors. The PCR had 60 Vbeta and 13 Jbeta primers. TCRdb keeps only in-frame clones here, not all; method: immunoSEQ multiplex PCR. The sample includes fewer than 150,000 clones, about 80% of them seen just once. Germline CDR1 and CDR2: LNHNV and YYDKDF (reference sequence). This CDR3 region has 13 residues. Trimming cost V 3 bases and J 4 bases, with 7 bases left between them. Healthy bone marrow donors made up the donors. Broader study findings: Across HLA loci, a later analysis found differing TCR association rates, with DRB1 most and HLA-C fewest. Donor immune exposure was known only as CMV serostatus. The authors excluded some V segments, including TRBV6-2 and TRBV6-3, as indistinguishable.

With regard to this clone: Its antigen remains unknown.

Sequencing input: PBMCs. The clonotype comes from a woman aged 40-49 years in good health and CMV-seropositive. The V and J genes are TRBV15 and TRBJ2-1; a weak D match, TRBD1 (5 bases). This CDR3 is CATSRDTYNEQFF. DNA for the CDR3: TGTGCCACCAGCAGGGACACTTACAATGAGCAGTTCTTC. Complete variable domain (other parts from reference TRBV15 and TRBJ2-1): DAMVIQNPRYQVTQFGKPVTLSCSQTLNHNVMYWYQQKSSQAPKLLFHYYDKDFNNEADTPDNFQSRRPNTSFCFLDIRSPGLGDTAMYLCATSRDTYNEQFFGPGTRLTVL.